Described below is a single T cell receptor (beta chain) sequence and its context. Its antigen is not identified. Germline and genes here are mouse. This sample was taken from a study of tissue T cells after allogeneic stem cell transplantation. Study results and limitations: Which tissue TCRs were alloreactive or antigen-specific was not determined. Some clones might be persisting host cells.

Time point described: mouse harvest day 7 after allogeneic transplant. Each mouse received 10^7 T-cell-depleted marrow cells plus 10^6 splenic CD5+ T cells by tail vein. Measured with immunoSEQ multiplex PCR; TCRdb has only the in-frame clones, and not every one. The data show approximately 5,400 clones, approximately 56% seen once. The source of this sequence is a female BALB/c mouse given C57BL/6 T cells with graft-versus-host disease after an allogeneic hematopoietic cell transplant. Sequencing used gut tissue.

The CDR3: CASSSGTKNTLYF. The covered CDR3 bases are TGTGCCAGCAGCTCCGGGACAAAAAACACCTTGTAC. This sequence joins TRBV3 and TRBJ2-4; D is perhaps TRBD1 (6 bases). The read terminates 1 residue before the CDR3 end, so the remaining end is supplied by the germline J gene. The CDR3 length is 13 residues. V lost 4 bases and J lost 4, with 9 bases in between. Germline values: CDR1 SNHLY, CDR2 FYNGKV (reference sequence). The full variable domain, with the rest looked up from reference TRBV3 and TRBJ2-4, is GPKVLQIPSHQIIDMGQMVTLNCDPVSNHLYFYWYKQILGQQMEFLVNFYNGKVMEKSKLFKDQFSVERPDGSYFTLKIQPTALEDSAVYFCASSSGTKNTLYFGAGTRLSVL.